These T cell receptor beta chains were read from a single sample in a study of blood T cell repertoires in COVID-19. Sequencing was performed with immunoSEQ multiplex PCR; in TCRdb, only in-frame clones are kept and a portion is missing. The sample has 300,000 to 400,000 clones, 75% to 90% seen once. The sequenced sample was peripheral blood. All receptors derive from a woman aged 55-70 years with COVID-19, enrolled during active disease. Each CDR3 is given with its conserved first and last residue. The D gene is left open where the match is weak. Part of the rows lack a size; the others show once, few, many or a class for expanded clones.

J gene: TRBJ1-1; clone size: .; D gene: .; V gene: TRBV5-5; CDR3 DNA: TGTGCCAGCAGCTTGGTTGTAAGATATGGCAGGGGGAACACTGAAGCTTTCTTT; CDR3 protein: CASSLVVRYGRGNTEAFF
J gene: TRBJ2-1; clone size: .; D gene: TRBD2; V gene: TRBV7-2; CDR3 DNA: TGTGCCAGCAGCTACAGCGGGGGGCCCTACAATGAGCAGTTCTTC; CDR3 protein: CASSYSGGPYNEQFF
J gene: TRBJ1-5; clone size: .; D gene: .; V gene: TRBV12-5; CDR3 DNA: TGTGCTAGTGGTTTCTCCCCGAATCAGCCCCAGCATTTT; CDR3 protein: CASGFSPNQPQHF
J gene: TRBJ2-3; clone size: .; D gene: .; V gene: TRBV4-2; CDR3 DNA: TGTGCCAGCAGTCGGGGTCTAGCGAACCGCGGCACAGATACGCAGTATTTT; CDR3 protein: CASSRGLANRGTDTQYF
J gene: TRBJ2-3; clone size: .; D gene: TRBD2; V gene: TRBV27; CDR3 DNA: TGTGCCAGCAGTGCCGGGACTAGCGGGGCCCTGCTCCCGCAGTATTTT; CDR3 protein: CASSAGTSGALLPQYF
J gene: TRBJ2-7; clone size: few; D gene: .; V gene: TRBV19; CDR3 DNA: TGTGCCAGTAGTAGCCAGGGGTACGAGCAGTACTTC; CDR3 protein: CASSSQGYEQYF
J gene: TRBJ1-5; clone size: few; D gene: .; V gene: TRBV5-8; CDR3 DNA: TGTGCCAGCAGCTTCTCCAGGGCGGCCGGTCAGCCCCAGCATTTT; CDR3 protein: CASSFSRAAGQPQHF
J gene: TRBJ2-5; clone size: .; D gene: TRBD1; V gene: TRBV9; CDR3 DNA: TGTGCCAGCAGCCCATACGGACAGGGGCAGGGGGAGACCCAGTACTTC; CDR3 protein: CASSPYGQGQGETQYF
J gene: TRBJ2-7; clone size: .; D gene: .; V gene: TRBV5-1; CDR3 DNA: TGCGCCAGCAGCTTGGCACAGGCAACTTACTACGAGCAGTACTTC; CDR3 protein: CASSLAQATYYEQYF
J gene: TRBJ1-5; clone size: few; D gene: TRBD1; V gene: TRBV30; CDR3 DNA: TGTGCCTGGAGTCCCCTCGGACAGGGCAATCAGCCCCAGCATTTT; CDR3 protein: CAWSPLGQGNQPQHF
J gene: TRBJ2-3; clone size: .; D gene: .; V gene: TRBV13; CDR3 DNA: TGTGCCAGCAGCTTAACTGGGGGGGCTAGCACAGATACGCAGTATTTT; CDR3 protein: CASSLTGGASTDTQYF
J gene: TRBJ2-3; clone size: .; D gene: TRBD1; V gene: TRBV7-9; CDR3 DNA: TGTGCCAGCAGCCGTCCGGACAGACAGGGCGATACGCAGTATTTT; CDR3 protein: CASSRPDRQGDTQYF
J gene: TRBJ1-5; clone size: .; D gene: .; V gene: TRBV15; CDR3 DNA: TGTGCCACCAGCAGACTTCCTCTTCGGGGGGGGCTGGGGAGCAATCAGCCCCAGCATTTT; CDR3 protein: CATSRLPLRGGLGSNQPQHF
J gene: TRBJ1-6; clone size: .; D gene: TRBD1; V gene: TRBV12-5; CDR3 DNA: TGTGCTAGTGCCAAGGGGGAGGCCGACAGGGATGCCCTCCACTTT; CDR3 protein: CASAKGEADRDALHF
J gene: TRBJ2-3; clone size: .; D gene: TRBD2; V gene: TRBV13; CDR3 DNA: TGTGCCAGCAGGCCTAGACTAGCGGCCACAGATACGCAGTATTTT; CDR3 protein: CASRPRLAATDTQYF
J gene: TRBJ2-7; clone size: .; D gene: .; V gene: TRBV9; CDR3 DNA: TGTGCCAGCAGCGCTAGGACTTCTACCTACGAGCAGTACTTC; CDR3 protein: CASSARTSTYEQYF
J gene: TRBJ1-3; clone size: .; D gene: .; V gene: TRBV21-1; CDR3 DNA: TGTGCCAGCAGCAAAGAATTTTTAGCCTCTGGAAACACCATATATTTT; CDR3 protein: CASSKEFLASGNTIYF
J gene: TRBJ2-1; clone size: .; D gene: .; V gene: TRBV5-4; CDR3 DNA: TGTGCCAGCAGCGCGATATACAATGAGCAGTTCTTC; CDR3 protein: CASSAIYNEQFF
J gene: TRBJ1-5; clone size: .; D gene: TRBD1; V gene: TRBV27; CDR3 DNA: TGTGCCAGCAGTTCCCTGACAGGGCTCCACGATCAGCCCCAGCATTTT; CDR3 protein: CASSSLTGLHDQPQHF
J gene: TRBJ1-1; clone size: .; D gene: .; V gene: TRBV9; CDR3 DNA: TGTGCCAGCAGCGTAGAGGGCAGGGCGAACACTGAAGCTTTCTTT; CDR3 protein: CASSVEGRANTEAFF
J gene: TRBJ2-7; clone size: .; D gene: TRBD1; V gene: TRBV15; CDR3 DNA: TGTGCCACCAGCAGAGGACAGGGGCTCTACGAGCAGTACTTC; CDR3 protein: CATSRGQGLYEQYF
J gene: TRBJ1-6; clone size: .; D gene: .; V gene: TRBV30; CDR3 DNA: TGTGCCTGGAAAGGCGGACACCCCGGTGGACCCCTCCACTTT; CDR3 protein: CAWKGGHPGGPLHF
J gene: TRBJ1-2; clone size: .; D gene: TRBD1; V gene: TRBV30; CDR3 DNA: TGTGCCTGGGGTGGGACAGGACCTTGGGGAGACTATGGCTACACCTTC; CDR3 protein: CAWGGTGPWGDYGYTF
J gene: TRBJ1-5; clone size: .; D gene: .; V gene: TRBV28; CDR3 DNA: TGTGCCAGCAGTTTATTCAGGACAGCAGATGGCAATCAGCCCCAGCATTTT; CDR3 protein: CASSLFRTADGNQPQHF
J gene: TRBJ1-1; clone size: .; D gene: .; V gene: TRBV2; CDR3 DNA: TGTGCCAGCAGTTTAAACAGGATTCCCCAGCGTGAAGCTTTCTTT; CDR3 protein: CASSLNRIPQREAFF
J gene: TRBJ2-7; clone size: .; D gene: TRBD1; V gene: TRBV5-1; CDR3 DNA: TGCGCCAGCAGCTTACTGACAGGGGTCTCCTACGAGCAGTACTTC; CDR3 protein: CASSLLTGVSYEQYF
J gene: TRBJ1-5; clone size: .; D gene: .; V gene: TRBV2; CDR3 DNA: TGTGCCAGCAGTACCGGGACATATAATCAGCCCCAGCATTTT; CDR3 protein: CASSTGTYNQPQHF
J gene: TRBJ2-3; clone size: .; D gene: .; V gene: TRBV5-8; CDR3 DNA: TGTGCCAGCAGCTTGTCTGGGCGGGGGCTTACAGATACGCAGTATTTT; CDR3 protein: CASSLSGRGLTDTQYF
J gene: TRBJ2-7; clone size: .; D gene: .; V gene: TRBV12-3/TRBV12-4; CDR3 DNA: TGTGCCAGCAGTTACCAGGGGTACGAGCAGTACTTC; CDR3 protein: CASSYQGYEQYF
J gene: TRBJ2-5; clone size: .; D gene: .; V gene: TRBV6-5; CDR3 DNA: TGTGCCAGCTGCGGGCAAGAGACCCAGTACTTC; CDR3 protein: CASCGQETQYF
J gene: TRBJ2-1; clone size: .; D gene: TRBD1; V gene: TRBV5-1; CDR3 DNA: TGCGCCAGCAGCTTGACCCCTATCGGACAGGGCAATGAGCAGTTCTTC; CDR3 protein: CASSLTPIGQGNEQFF
J gene: TRBJ1-1; clone size: .; D gene: .; V gene: TRBV18; CDR3 DNA: TGTGCCAGCTCACCCCAGGACTCGGTTCTGAACACTGAAGCTTTCTTT; CDR3 protein: CASSPQDSVLNTEAFF
J gene: TRBJ2-3; clone size: .; D gene: TRBD2; V gene: TRBV4-1; CDR3 DNA: TGCGCCAGCAGCCAAGGGGACTACCCCATCACAGATACGCAGTATTTT; CDR3 protein: CASSQGDYPITDTQYF
J gene: TRBJ2-5; clone size: .; D gene: .; V gene: TRBV15; CDR3 DNA: TGTGCCACCAGCACCTTGACTAGTAAAGAGACCCAGTACTTC; CDR3 protein: CATSTLTSKETQYF
J gene: TRBJ2-3; clone size: .; D gene: TRBD2; V gene: TRBV7-9; CDR3 DNA: TGTGCCAGCAGCTCTACTAGCGGAGATACGCAGTATTTT; CDR3 protein: CASSSTSGDTQYF
J gene: TRBJ2-5; clone size: .; D gene: .; V gene: TRBV27; CDR3 DNA: TGTGCCAGCAGACAACTAGGGGAGACCCAGTACTTC; CDR3 protein: CASRQLGETQYF
J gene: TRBJ1-1; clone size: .; D gene: .; V gene: TRBV29-1; CDR3 DNA: TGCAGCGTTGTGGTAGGGAGTTACACTGAAGCTTTCTTT; CDR3 protein: CSVVVGSYTEAFF
J gene: TRBJ2-1; clone size: .; D gene: TRBD2; V gene: TRBV2; CDR3 DNA: TGTGCCAGCAAGACGCCTAGCGGGGGGCTTAGCTCCTACAATGAGCAGTTCTTC; CDR3 protein: CASKTPSGGLSSYNEQFF
J gene: TRBJ2-1; clone size: .; D gene: TRBD1; V gene: TRBV9; CDR3 DNA: TGTGCCAGCAGCGTAATTCCGGGACAGGGGGAATTCTTC; CDR3 protein: CASSVIPGQGEFF
J gene: TRBJ2-7; clone size: .; D gene: .; V gene: TRBV19; CDR3 DNA: TGTGCCAGTAGTATCGCTCTCCTGGGACAAGGGCGGTACGAGCAGTACTTC; CDR3 protein: CASSIALLGQGRYEQYF
J gene: TRBJ1-2; clone size: .; D gene: TRBD1; V gene: TRBV6-5; CDR3 DNA: TGTGCCAGCAGATCCGGACAGGGCTATGGCTACACCTTC; CDR3 protein: CASRSGQGYGYTF
J gene: TRBJ1-2; clone size: .; D gene: .; V gene: TRBV11-3; CDR3 DNA: TGTGCCAGCAGCTTAAGTCACAGGGCCTATGGCTACACCTTC; CDR3 protein: CASSLSHRAYGYTF
J gene: TRBJ2-7; clone size: .; D gene: TRBD2; V gene: TRBV11-1; CDR3 DNA: TGTGCCAGCAGCCGGGGGGGGTACTACGAGCAGTACTTC; CDR3 protein: CASSRGGYYEQYF
J gene: TRBJ2-7; clone size: .; D gene: TRBD2; V gene: TRBV6-5; CDR3 DNA: TGTGCCACTCGAAAAACTAGCGGCTCCTACGAGCAGTACTTC; CDR3 protein: CATRKTSGSYEQYF
J gene: TRBJ1-2; clone size: .; D gene: TRBD1; V gene: TRBV5-5; CDR3 DNA: TGTGCCAGCAGGGGACAGGGCTCTGGCTACACCTTC; CDR3 protein: CASRGQGSGYTF
J gene: TRBJ2-3; clone size: .; D gene: TRBD2; V gene: TRBV10-3; CDR3 DNA: TGTGCCATCAGTGAACCTAGCGGGGGGAAAGATACGCAGTATTTT; CDR3 protein: CAISEPSGGKDTQYF
J gene: TRBJ2-2; clone size: few; D gene: TRBD1; V gene: TRBV7-9; CDR3 DNA: TGTGCCAGCAGCGTTCCGGGACAGGGGACTCCCGGGGAGCTGTTTTTT; CDR3 protein: CASSVPGQGTPGELFF
J gene: TRBJ1-5; clone size: .; D gene: TRBD1; V gene: TRBV10-3; CDR3 DNA: TGTGCCATCAGTGAGTCGACCGGACAGGGGGGCGGTCAGCCCCAGCATTTT; CDR3 protein: CAISESTGQGGGQPQHF
J gene: TRBJ2-1; clone size: once; D gene: TRBD2; V gene: TRBV4-1; CDR3 DNA: TGCGCCAGCAGCCAAGAGTCGCAAGGACTAGCGGGGGGACCTTACAATGAGCAGTTCTTC; CDR3 protein: CASSQESQGLAGGPYNEQFF
J gene: TRBJ1-5; clone size: .; D gene: .; V gene: TRBV2; CDR3 DNA: TGTGCCAGCCGGATCTCTCCGGGGGGAAATAGCAATCAGCCCCAGCATTTT; CDR3 protein: CASRISPGGNSNQPQHF
J gene: TRBJ1-4; clone size: .; D gene: TRBD1; V gene: TRBV5-5; CDR3 DNA: TGTGCCAGCAGCTTGGGACCCGGGACAGGGAATGAAAAACTGTTTTTT; CDR3 protein: CASSLGPGTGNEKLFF
J gene: TRBJ2-3; clone size: .; D gene: TRBD1; V gene: TRBV29-1; CDR3 DNA: TGCAGCGCCCACCGGGACAGGGACACAGATACGCAGTATTTT; CDR3 protein: CSAHRDRDTDTQYF
J gene: TRBJ1-2; clone size: .; D gene: .; V gene: TRBV10-1; CDR3 DNA: TGCGCCAGCAGTGACGGGGGCTATGGCTACACCTTC; CDR3 protein: CASSDGGYGYTF
J gene: TRBJ1-2; clone size: .; D gene: TRBD1; V gene: TRBV19; CDR3 DNA: TGTGCCAGTAGAACCGGGGGGACAGGAGGGAACTATGGCTACACCTTC; CDR3 protein: CASRTGGTGGNYGYTF
J gene: TRBJ1-5; clone size: .; D gene: .; V gene: TRBV25-1; CDR3 DNA: TGTGCCAGCAGTAGAGATAGCAATCAGCCCCAGCATTTT; CDR3 protein: CASSRDSNQPQHF
J gene: TRBJ1-5; clone size: .; D gene: TRBD1; V gene: TRBV30; CDR3 DNA: TGTGCCTGGAGAAAGGGGACAGGGGGCAATCAGCCCCAGCATTTT; CDR3 protein: CAWRKGTGGNQPQHF
J gene: TRBJ1-5; clone size: .; D gene: .; V gene: TRBV6-2/TRBV6-3; CDR3 DNA: TGTGCCAGCAGTTACCCCCGGGGGGCTGGGGGTCAGCCCCAGCATTTT; CDR3 protein: CASSYPRGAGGQPQHF